Following are 6 T cell receptor beta chains from one sample sequenced in a study of T cells after yellow fever vaccination (dated by TCRdb to between 2018 and 2020). Libraries were constructed by 5' RACE. TCRdb names Illumina HiSeq 2500 as the instrument used. The raw public reads went through TCRdb reprocessing: fastp at Q25, MiXCR clone calling, in-frame beta chains kept. CDR3 protein duplicates are merged, each entry listing the most common genes and DNA. Present in this sample are approximately 34,000 distinct CDR3 sequences, 6.5% to 8% of which were seen just once. Of the sample, about 20% is held by the ten largest clones. This specimen's treatment or condition label, per the study, means: live attenuated yellow fever vaccine strain. Specimen: PBMCs, either bulk or a sorted T-cell subset (CD4+, CD8+, memory, or dextramer-sorted; not recorded which), collected on the day of the first yellow fever vaccination. The receptors derive from a man younger than 35 who received the YFV17D yellow fever vaccine.

This clonotype was seen at least ten times. The chain recombines TRBV20-1 with TRBJ1-6, with 9 bases fitting TRBD1. Germline CDR1 is DFQATT and CDR2 is SNEGSKA (reference sequence). The CDR3 totals 13 residues. V lost 6 bases, J lost 9 bases, and 6 bases stayed unmatched. CDR3 nucleotides: TGCAGTGCAGGGACAGGGCCCGGTTCACCCCTCCACTTT. This codes for CSAGTGPGSPLHF.

This clonotype was counted ten times or more. This chain connects TRBV5-1 to TRBJ2-5; no clear D gene. CDR1 and CDR2 from the germline V gene are SGHRS and YFSETQ. The CDR3 spans 13 residues. Trimming pared 2 bases from V and 4 bases from J, leaving 9 bases between. In DNA form, the CDR3 reads TGCGCCAGCAGCTTCCACCCCCCAGAGACCCAGTACTTC. Its protein is CASSFHPPETQYF.

At least ten counts were recorded for this clonotype. The chain has TRBV6-4 and TRBJ1-2; possible D gene TRBD1, 6 bases. Trimming took 5 bases from V and 4 from J, leaving 8 bases between them. The CDR3 has 12 amino acids. Germline-derived CDR1 and CDR2 are MRHNA and SNTAGT. Written as DNA, the CDR3 is TGTGCCAGCAGTTCGGACAGCTATGGCTACACCTTC. Its translation: CASSSDSYGYTF.

This clonotype was seen ten or more times. The chain combines TRBV7-2 with TRBJ1-5; 7 bases line up with TRBD1. J lost 7 bases, V lost 5 bases, and 8 bases had no gene match. CDR1 is SGHTA, CDR2 FQGNSA, per germline. This CDR3 region has 14 residues. CDR3 protein: CASSPRTGGQPQHF. The CDR3 nucleotides are TGTGCCAGCAGCCCTCGGACAGGAGGGCAGCCCCAGCATTTT.

The table lists this clonotype with many counts. This chain joins TRBV4-3 and TRBJ2-1; 10 bases line up with TRBD2. Germline V lookup: CDR1 LGHNA, CDR2 YSLEER. J lost 4 bases, V lost 1 base, and 4 bases had no gene match. The CDR3 covers 16 residues. The CDR3 bases are TGCGCCAGCAGCCAAGGGGTAGCGGGGGGTTACAATGAGCAGTTCTTC. Translation gives CASSQGVAGGYNEQFF.

This clonotype occurred many times. The genes are TRBV27 and TRBJ2-6; D is unresolved. The CDR3 runs 13 residues. Germline CDR1 and CDR2: MNHEY and SMNVEV (reference sequence). Between the trimmed V and J ends, which lost 6 bases and 0 bases, there was a span of 3 bases. The CDR3 coding sequence is TGTGCCAGCAGGCTCTCTGGGGCCAACGTCCTGACTTTC. Residues: CASRLSGANVLTF.